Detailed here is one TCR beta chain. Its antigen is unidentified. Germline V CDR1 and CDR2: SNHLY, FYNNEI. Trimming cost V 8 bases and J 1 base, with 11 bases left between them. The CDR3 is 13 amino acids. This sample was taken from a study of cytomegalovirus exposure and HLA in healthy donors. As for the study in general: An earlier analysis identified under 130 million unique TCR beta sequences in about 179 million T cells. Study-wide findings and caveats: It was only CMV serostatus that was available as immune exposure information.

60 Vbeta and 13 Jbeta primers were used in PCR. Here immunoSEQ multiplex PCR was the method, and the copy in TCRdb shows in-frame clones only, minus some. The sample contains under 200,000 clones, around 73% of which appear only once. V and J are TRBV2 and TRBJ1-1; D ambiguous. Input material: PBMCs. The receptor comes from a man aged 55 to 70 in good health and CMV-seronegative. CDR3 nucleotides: TGTGCCAGCCACACCTCCGAGAACACTGAAGCTTTCTTT. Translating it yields CASHTSENTEAFF. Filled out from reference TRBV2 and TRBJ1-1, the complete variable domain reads EPEVTQTPSHQVTQMGQEVILRCVPISNHLYFYWYRQILGQKVEFLVSFYNNEISEKSEIFDDQFSVERPDGSNFTLKIRSTKLEDSAMYFCASHTSENTEAFFGQGTRLTVV.